This TCR beta chain was found in a study of blood T cell repertoires in COVID-19. How the authors handled the data: It was from reference gene primer amplification that nucleated cell counts were estimated. The protocol was immunoSEQ multiplex PCR, while the TCRdb copy is restricted to in-frame clones and leaves out a portion. The V and J calls and the clone size are those of that table, but D and trimming were determined from the DNA. The sample contains 40,000 to 50,000 clones, 80% to 90% of which appear only once. The CDR3 covers 14 residues. V trimming: 7 bases; J trimming: 7 bases; junction bases outside the gene matches: 13. Germline-derived CDR1 and CDR2 are MNHEY and SMNVEV (reference sequence).

The chain employs TRBV27 and TRBJ2-7, with 7 positions matching TRBD2. The source material was peripheral blood. The sequence came from a human donor in a cohort sampled during active COVID-19. The donor label of this sample is uncertain. In nucleotides, the CDR3 is TGTGCCAGCAACCTGGGAGGGGAACGGGGAGAGCAGTACTTC. It is translated as CASNLGGERGEQYF.